Below, 26 T cell receptor beta chains from the same sample are listed, as sequenced in a study of OX40 agonist ivuxolimab in advanced cancers. The method was immunoSEQ multiplex PCR; TCRdb's version includes in-frame clones alone and lacks a portion of them. The data hold 55,000 to 65,000 clones, with roughly nine tenths observed a single time. This specimen was CD4+ or CD8+ T cells sorted from blood, taken in a trial of the OX40 agonist ivuxolimab. The receptors were sampled from an adult with an advanced solid tumor such as melanoma, head and neck, liver or kidney cancer.

The rearrangement links TRBV9 to TRBJ2-5; 11 nucleotides line up with TRBD2. J lost 2 bases, V lost 1 base, and 4 bases had no gene match. This CDR3 contains 16 residues. CDR1 is SGDLS and CDR2 is YYNGEE in the germline V gene. The CDR3 spells CASSVTLAGGQETQYF. The DNA of the CDR3 is TGTGCCAGCAGCGTAACCCTAGCGGGGGGACAAGAGACCCAGTACTTC.

This chain connects TRBV7-6 to TRBJ2-5; D gene uncertain. The CDR3 covers 13 residues. The germline gives CDR1 SGHVS, CDR2 FNYEAQ. Trimming left V 5 bases short and J 3 bases short, with 10 bases between. CDR3 nucleotide sequence: TGTGCCAGCAGCCGACGGACGGAAGAGACCCAGTACTTC. Amino acid sequence: CASSRRTEETQYF.

This clone appeared once. This chain connects TRBV28 to TRBJ2-3, with 8 bases fitting TRBD1. The CDR3 is 14 residues long. V was pared by 9 bases and J by 4 bases, with 9 bases of the junction left unmatched. Germline V CDR1 and CDR2: MDHEN, SYDVKM. This CDR3 is CASEDRVIPDTQYF. CDR3 DNA sequence: TGTGCCAGTGAGGACAGGGTGATCCCAGATACGCAGTATTTT.

CDR3 sequence: CASRARDEQFF. The CDR3 DNA reads as TGTGCCAGCAGGGCGAGGGATGAGCAGTTCTTC. The V and J genes are TRBV6-5 and TRBJ2-1; the D gene is possibly TRBD2 (5 bases). The CDR3 consists of 11 residues. The V and J ends lost 6 bases and 8 bases respectively, with 8 bases between them. Per the germline V gene, CDR1 is MNHEY and CDR2 is SVGAGI.

This clone was seen just once. The CDR3 loop reads CASSLQANTGELFF. CDR3 coding DNA: TGTGCCAGCAGCTTACAAGCGAACACCGGGGAGCTGTTTTTT. The gene calls are TRBV5-4 and TRBJ2-2; D not certain. V lost 2 bases and J lost 0, with 5 bases in between. Per the germline V gene, CDR1 is SGHNT and CDR2 is YYREEE (reference sequence). The CDR3 spans 14 residues.

This chain uses TRBV19 with TRBJ1-3; a weak D match, TRBD1 (5 bases). The germline V and J ends were trimmed by 6 bases and 4 bases, with 19 bases remaining between them. This CDR3 is built from 16 residues. Per germline, CDR1 LNHDA and CDR2 SQIVND (reference sequence). CDR3 DNA sequence: TGTGCCAGTAGAGACTCCGGGAGAAACAGGGGAAACACCATATATTTT. Its protein is CASRDSGRNRGNTIYF.

This chain joins TRBV7-9 and TRBJ2-1; the match to TRBD2 covers 8 bases. Germline V gene lookup returns CDR1 SEHNR and CDR2 FQNEAQ (reference sequence). The CDR3 is 14 amino acids. Trimming at V came to 5 bases and at J to 3 bases, leaving 3 bases not matched to a gene. In DNA, the CDR3 is TGTGCCAGCAGCCACACTAGCGGCTACAATGAGCAGTTCTTC. This sequence encodes CASSHTSGYNEQFF.

A few counts support this clone. The chain links TRBV25-1 to TRBJ2-5; 7 bases are shared with TRBD2. CDR1 is MGHDK, CDR2 SYGVNS, per germline. The J segment lost 5 bases and the V segment lost 5 bases, leaving 5 bases of the junction unmatched. The CDR3 has 13 residues. The CDR3 DNA reads as TGTGCCAGCAGTCCCGGGGGGAGGGAGACCCAGTACTTC. It translates to CASSPGGRETQYF.

This clone was observed a single time. V gene TRBV19 combines with J gene TRBJ2-2; 12 bases align to TRBD2. With V trimmed by 7 bases and J by 4 bases, 10 bases remained unmatched. The CDR3 spans 17 residues. CDR1 and CDR2 (germline): LNHDA, SQIVND (reference sequence). In nucleotides, the CDR3 is TGTGCCAGTACCTTGGGACTAGCGGGTTCGGGCACCGGGGAGCTGTTTTTT. Residues: CASTLGLAGSGTGELFF.

The chain joins TRBV30 to TRBJ1-5, with 11 positions matching TRBD1. Germline V gene sequence: CDR1 GTSNPN, CDR2 SVGIG (reference sequence). V lost 3 bases, J lost 0 bases, and 10 bases stayed unmatched. This CDR3 is 18 amino acids long. This CDR3 reads CAWSRRDRGTVSNQPQHF. CDR3 DNA sequence: TGTGCCTGGAGCCGACGGGACAGGGGGACAGTTAGCAATCAGCCCCAGCATTTT.

CDR3 DNA sequence: TGTGCCACCAGCAGAGATCGAGACAGGCCAGGGGAGCAGTACTTC. Translating it yields CATSRDRDRPGEQYF. The chain recombines TRBV15 with TRBJ2-7; D possibly corresponds to TRBD1 (6 bases). The ends were cut back, 0 bases at V and 7 bases at J, with 16 bases in the middle. CDR1 LNHNV and CDR2 YYDKDF come from the germline V gene (reference sequence). The CDR3 totals 15 residues.

This clone was observed once. V is TRBV19 and J is TRBJ1-3; maybe TRBD1 (5 bases). The CDR3 has 14 residues. In germline, CDR1 is LNHDA, CDR2 SQIVND (reference sequence). V gave up 6 bases and J gave up 2 bases, with 11 bases separating them. CDR3 coding DNA: TGTGCCAGTAGGGCCGGGACGGCTGGAAACACCATATATTTT. Amino acids: CASRAGTAGNTIYF.

The genes are TRBV4-3 and TRBJ2-1, with TRBD1 matching over 9 bases. V lost 4 bases and J lost 4; bases outside the gene matches: 5. The CDR3 sequence is 15 residues long. In germline, CDR1 is LGHNA, CDR2 YSLEER. CDR3 sequence reads: CASSPRDRDYNEQFF. Written as DNA, the CDR3 is TGCGCCAGCAGCCCCCGGGACAGGGATTACAATGAGCAGTTCTTC.

The chain couples TRBV19 to TRBJ1-5; 7 nucleotides match TRBD1. Trimming removed 6 bases from V and 6 bases from J; junction bases left unmatched: 8. Germline V lookup: CDR1 LNHDA, CDR2 SQIVND (reference sequence). The CDR3 consists of 14 residues. The chain's CDR3 is CASRFQGVGQPQHF. The CDR3 region has the DNA TGTGCCAGTAGGTTTCAGGGGGTAGGTCAGCCCCAGCATTTT. Full variable domain (remainder filled in from reference TRBV19 and TRBJ1-5): DGGITQSPKYLFRKEGQNVTLSCEQNLNHDAMYWYRQDPGQGLRLIYYSQIVNDFQKGDIAEGYSVSREKKESFPLTVTSAQKNPTAFYLCASRFQGVGQPQHFGDGTRLSIL.

This chain links TRBV6-5 with TRBJ2-1; D ambiguous. With 5 bases removed from V and 6 bases from J, the gap between germline ends came to 14 bases. The germline V gene encodes CDR1 MNHEY and CDR2 SVGAGI. The CDR3 totals 14 residues. The CDR3 region is CASSPYGNGNEQFF. In nucleotides, the CDR3 is TGTGCCAGCAGTCCCTATGGAAATGGCAATGAGCAGTTCTTC.

The chain uses TRBV21-1 and TRBJ2-1; TRBD2 was called by the table and not checked on the DNA. TRBV21-1 is shown as a pseudogene. The CDR3 length is 17 residues. CDR3 DNA: TGTGCCAGCAGCCGTTCCCTAGCGGGAGGGCCTGGCAATGAGCAGTTCTTC. It is translated as CASSRSLAGGPGNEQFF.

V gene TRBV19 combines with J gene TRBJ2-2; 7 nucleotides match TRBD1. The V gene end was trimmed by 4 bases and the J gene end by 1 base; junction bases not matched to a gene: 3. There are 15 residues in the CDR3. The germline gives CDR1 LNHDA, CDR2 SQIVND (reference sequence). The DNA for the CDR3 is TGTGCCAGTAGTAGACGGACAGGGAACACCGGGGAGCTGTTTTTT. Residues: CASSRRTGNTGELFF. The whole variable domain, filled in from reference TRBV19 and TRBJ2-2, reads DGGITQSPKYLFRKEGQNVTLSCEQNLNHDAMYWYRQDPGQGLRLIYYSQIVNDFQKGDIAEGYSVSREKKESFPLTVTSAQKNPTAFYLCASSRRTGNTGELFFGEGSRLTVL.

The chain recombines TRBV19 with TRBJ2-7, with TRBD2 identical over 8 bases. In germline, CDR1 is LNHDA, CDR2 SQIVND (reference sequence). The CDR3 is made up of 18 amino acids. Germline trimming cut 5 bases from V and 0 bases from J; bases unmatched to any gene: 15. The chain's CDR3 is CASSVQSASGFVSYEQYF. The DNA for the CDR3 is TGTGCCAGTAGTGTACAGTCCGCTAGCGGGTTCGTCTCCTACGAGCAGTACTTC. Combining the CDR3 with reference TRBV19 and TRBJ2-7 gives the whole variable domain DGGITQSPKYLFRKEGQNVTLSCEQNLNHDAMYWYRQDPGQGLRLIYYSQIVNDFQKGDIAEGYSVSREKKESFPLTVTSAQKNPTAFYLCASSVQSASGFVSYEQYFGPGTRLTVT.

The chain uses TRBV7-2 and TRBJ1-5, with 7 bases identical to TRBD1. After removal of 5 bases from V and 5 bases from J, the junction contained 6 bases not matched to a gene. Germline V gene data show CDR1 as SGHTA and CDR2 as FQGNSA. The CDR3 is 14 amino acids. The CDR3 here is CASSLRQGDQPQHF. CDR3 bases: TGTGCCAGCAGCCTTAGGCAGGGGGATCAGCCCCAGCATTTT.

This chain connects TRBV4-1 to TRBJ2-1, with TRBD2 matching over 9 bases. Germline assignment: CDR1 MGHRA and CDR2 YSYEKL. The CDR3 has 17 amino acids. With V trimmed by 0 bases and J by 7 bases, 10 bases remained unmatched. In DNA, the CDR3 is TGCGCCAGCAGCCAAGATCTAGTAGCGGGAGTTAGGAATGAGCAGTTCTTC. Translated, it gives CASSQDLVAGVRNEQFF.

This clone turned up a few times. This CDR3 is CAIRETGNEQFF. CDR3 sequence (DNA): TGTGCCATCAGGGAAACAGGGAATGAGCAGTTCTTC. The J gene is TRBJ2-1, the V gene TRBV10-3; TRBD1 might be the D (6 bases). Germline CDR1 and CDR2: ENHRY and SYGVKD. V was shortened by 6 bases and J by 7 bases, with 10 bases between the two germline ends. The CDR3 has 12 amino acids.

In its sample, this clone was seen a few times. This CDR3 reads CASSFGRRETQYF. The CDR3 DNA follows: TGTGCCAGCAGCTTCGGTAGACGAGAGACCCAGTACTTC. The genes are TRBV7-3 and TRBJ2-5; D is uncertain. Germline values: CDR1 SGHTA, CDR2 FQGTGA. CDR3 length: 13 residues. The V and J ends lost 3 bases and 4 bases respectively, with 9 bases between them. Full variable domain (rest looked up from reference TRBV7-3 and TRBJ2-5): GAGVSQTPSNKVTEKGKYVELRCDPISGHTALYWYRQSLGQGPEFLIYFQGTGAADDSGLPNDRFFAVRPEGSVSTLKIQRTERGDSAVYLCASSFGRRETQYFGPGTRLLVL.

The CDR3 coding sequence is TGTGCCAGCAGCATGGGGCGGGTGATCTACGAGCAGTACTTC. Protein: CASSMGRVIYEQYF. This chain links TRBV11-1 with TRBJ2-5; D is possibly TRBD1 or TRBD2 (5 bases each). The end of the DNA fits TRBJ2-7 better, so the J call may be wrong. The germline V gene has CDR1 SGHAT and CDR2 FQDESV (reference sequence). The CDR3 spans 14 residues.

This sequence joins TRBV30 and TRBJ2-3; 9 positions agree with TRBD2. Trimming cost V 0 bases and J 0 bases; bases outside gene matches: 1. From germline, CDR1 is GTSNPN and CDR2 SVGIG (reference sequence). The CDR3 extends over 15 amino acids. The DNA of the CDR3 is TGTGCCTGGAGTGTTGGACTAGCGAGCACAGATACGCAGTATTTT. This gives the protein CAWSVGLASTDTQYF. Complete variable domain (other parts from reference TRBV30 and TRBJ2-3): SQTIHQWPATLVQPVGSPLSLECTVEGTSNPNLYWYRQAAGRGLQLLFYSVGIGQISSEVPQNLSASRPQDRQFILSSKKLLLSDSGFYLCAWSVGLASTDTQYFGPGTRLTVL.

The chain is built from TRBV21-1 and TRBJ2-2. TRBV21-1 is noted as a pseudogene. This CDR3 spans 19 amino acids. CDR3 sequence reads: CASSKRARGDFANTGELFF. The CDR3 DNA reads TGTGCCAGCAGCAAACGGGCTCGAGGGGATTTCGCGAACACCGGGGAGCTGTTTTTT.

The CDR3 spells CASSPLTSDTDTQYF. CDR3 DNA sequence: TGTGCCAGCAGCCCCCTGACTAGCGACACAGATACGCAGTATTTT. The chain combines TRBV13 with TRBJ2-3, with 8 nucleotides matching TRBD2. V trimming: 5 bases; J trimming: 2 bases; junction bases outside the gene matches: 6. This CDR3 comprises 15 residues. CDR1 and CDR2 from the germline V gene are PRHDT and FYEKMQ (reference sequence).